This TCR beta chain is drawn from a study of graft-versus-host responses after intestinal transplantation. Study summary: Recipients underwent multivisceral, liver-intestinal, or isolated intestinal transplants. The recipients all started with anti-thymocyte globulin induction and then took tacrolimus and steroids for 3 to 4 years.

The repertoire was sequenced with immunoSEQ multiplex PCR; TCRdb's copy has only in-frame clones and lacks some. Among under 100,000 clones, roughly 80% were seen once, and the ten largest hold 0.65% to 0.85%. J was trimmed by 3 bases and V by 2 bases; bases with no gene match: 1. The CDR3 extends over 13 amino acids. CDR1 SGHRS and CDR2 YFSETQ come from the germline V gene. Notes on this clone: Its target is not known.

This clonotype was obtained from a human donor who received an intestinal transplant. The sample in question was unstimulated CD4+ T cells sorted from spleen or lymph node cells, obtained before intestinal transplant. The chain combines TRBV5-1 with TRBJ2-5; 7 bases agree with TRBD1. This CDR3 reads CASSFDREETQYF. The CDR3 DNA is TGCGCCAGCAGCTTTGACAGGGAAGAGACCCAGTACTTC.